This TCR beta chain was sequenced during a study of blood T cells in healthy people across ages. General study results and limits: Age showed a roughly linear inverse relationship with TCR beta diversity per million T cells. Long-lived donors had more naive CD4+ cells and higher diversity than aged donors.

CDR3 size: 13 residues. In germline, CDR1 is SGDLS, CDR2 YYNGEE. The ends were cut back, 0 bases at V and 5 bases at J, with 8 bases in the middle. To note about this clonotype: Its antigen is currently unknown.

The authors isolated at least 7 million PBMCs per sample. Next came a second PCR, run for about 7 to 12 cycles, which used a sample-barcoded 5' primer along with a J-beta primer mix. One entry per CDR3 protein results from TCRdb running MiXCR on the 5' RACE reads. The sample lists more than 1 million distinct CDR3 sequences, around 43% occurring once. The sequenced material came from blood. The sequence was obtained from a woman aged 55-70 years in good health. The gene calls are TRBV9 and TRBJ2-5, with a tentative D call TRBD2 (5 bases). The CDR3 loop reads CASSVDPSETQYF. The DNA of the CDR3 is TGTGCCAGCAGCGTAGATCCTAGCGAGACCCAGTACTTC.